Below, one TCR beta chain is given with its context. Its target is unknown. This entry belongs to a study of CD8+CD57+ T cells in acquired aplastic anemia. Study-level information: The DNA of sorted CD4+ and CD8+ cells averaged approximately 3.4 ug.

Profiles of TCR beta VDJ and CDR3 were generated from a genomic DNA template. TCRdb reprocessed the reads with MiXCR, giving one entry per CDR3 protein. The table records 170,000 or so distinct CDR3 sequences, 40% to 60% of them present only once. All patients picked for sequencing had shown, by flow cytometry, an expansion of CD8+CD57+ cells. The blood sampling took place in patients who had so far received no therapy. General study results and limits: Common to patients and controls were twenty-nine CD8+ CDR3 sequences. In CD8+ cells, Simpson's diversity showed no significant difference between patients and controls.

The receptor's source is a human donor with aplastic anemia. The sample taken for sequencing was sorted CD4+, CD8+, or CD8+CD57+ T cells (not recorded which) from PBMCs.

The CDR3 DNA follows: TGTGCCAGTAGTGCCGGGGGGGCCCGGTCCGGGGAGCTGTTTTTT. Amino acid sequence: CASSAGGARSGELFF. This sequence joins TRBV19 and TRBJ2-2; TRBD2 aligns across 8 bases. Unmatched junction bases numbered 8, after V lost 5 bases and J lost 6 bases. Germline loops: CDR1 LNHDA, CDR2 SQIVND (reference sequence). This CDR3 spans 15 amino acids.